A selection of T cell receptor beta chains follows, all from one sample in a study of blood T cell repertoires in COVID-19. The repertoire was sequenced with immunoSEQ multiplex PCR; TCRdb's copy has only in-frame clones and lacks some. The table shows hundreds of thousands of clones, with 80% to 90% occurring only once. Sequenced material: peripheral blood. Every receptor here comes from a man aged 18 to 29 with COVID-19, enrolled during active disease. Each CDR3 is given with its conserved first and last residue. Fields, in order: V gene, J gene, D gene, clone size, CDR3 DNA, CDR3 protein. The D gene is left open where the match is weak. For some rows the clone size is stated as once, few or many, or as a class when expanded; others skip it.

v_gene: TRBV9; j_gene: TRBJ2-5; d_gene: -; abundance: -; CDR3nt: TGTGCCAGCAGCCCGCGGAGCGGAACTATAGTAGAGACCCAGTACTTC; CDR3aa: CASSPRSGTIVETQYF
v_gene: TRBV3-1/TRBV3-2; j_gene: TRBJ2-7; d_gene: -; abundance: few; CDR3nt: TGTGCCAGCAGCCAAGAAGAGAGACTCACGTTCTTC; CDR3aa: CASSQEERLTFF
v_gene: TRBV19; j_gene: TRBJ2-7; d_gene: TRBD1; abundance: -; CDR3nt: TGTGCCAGTAGCTCAACAGGGGGCTCCTACGAGCAGTACTTC; CDR3aa: CASSSTGGSYEQYF
v_gene: TRBV9; j_gene: TRBJ2-5; d_gene: TRBD1; abundance: -; CDR3nt: TGTGCCAGCAGCGGGGGCCCCGACAGGGAGGAGACCCAGTACTTC; CDR3aa: CASSGGPDREETQYF
v_gene: TRBV5-4; j_gene: TRBJ2-1; d_gene: -; abundance: -; CDR3nt: TGTGCCAGCAGCTTGGAACAGCACTTTGAGCAGTTCTTC; CDR3aa: CASSLEQHFEQFF
v_gene: TRBV7-9; j_gene: TRBJ1-1; d_gene: TRBD1; abundance: -; CDR3nt: TGTGCCAGCAGCTCGACTAAAAAAGGACAGGGAGTATCTGAAGCTTTCTTT; CDR3aa: CASSSTKKGQGVSEAFF
v_gene: TRBV11-3; j_gene: TRBJ2-3; d_gene: -; abundance: -; CDR3nt: TGTGCCAGCAGCGAAAGAAAGGGGGGGGCAGATACGCAGTATTTT; CDR3aa: CASSERKGGADTQYF
v_gene: TRBV11-2; j_gene: TRBJ1-2; d_gene: -; abundance: -; CDR3nt: TGTGCCAGCAGCTCGAATCCGGGATATAACTATGGCTACACCTTC; CDR3aa: CASSSNPGYNYGYTF
v_gene: TRBV5-5; j_gene: TRBJ2-1; d_gene: TRBD2; abundance: once; CDR3nt: TGTGCCAGCAGGGCGGGGGGGCCTTCCAATGAGCAGTTCTTC; CDR3aa: CASRAGGPSNEQFF
v_gene: TRBV5-1; j_gene: TRBJ2-3; d_gene: -; abundance: -; CDR3nt: TGCGCCAGCAGCTTGGTTGCGGGGGCCCGCACAGATACGCAGTATTTT; CDR3aa: CASSLVAGARTDTQYF
v_gene: TRBV25-1; j_gene: TRBJ2-1; d_gene: TRBD2; abundance: -; CDR3nt: TGTGCCAGCCGGGAGGGTTCCTACAATGAGCAGTTCTTC; CDR3aa: CASREGSYNEQFF
v_gene: TRBV27; j_gene: TRBJ1-6; d_gene: -; abundance: few; CDR3nt: TGTGCCAGCAGGGGTGGAGGGCTATTTAATTCACCCCTCCACTTT; CDR3aa: CASRGGGLFNSPLHF
v_gene: TRBV4-1; j_gene: TRBJ2-7; d_gene: TRBD2; abundance: -; CDR3nt: TGCGCCAGCAGCCAGGCGGGACTAGCCTACGAGCAGTACTTC; CDR3aa: CASSQAGLAYEQYF
v_gene: TRBV5-1; j_gene: TRBJ2-1; d_gene: -; abundance: -; CDR3nt: TGCGCCAGCAGCTTGAGTCGGGACTTTTTTAGGAATGAGCAGTTCTTC; CDR3aa: CASSLSRDFFRNEQFF
v_gene: TRBV2; j_gene: TRBJ2-7; d_gene: -; abundance: -; CDR3nt: TGTGCCAGCAGTGATACATCTCTCTCCTACGAGCAGTACTTC; CDR3aa: CASSDTSLSYEQYF
v_gene: TRBV5-4; j_gene: TRBJ2-5; d_gene: TRBD1; abundance: -; CDR3nt: TGTGCCAGCAGCTTGGACCGGGACAGGGTAGAGACCCAGTACTTC; CDR3aa: CASSLDRDRVETQYF
v_gene: TRBV27; j_gene: TRBJ2-3; d_gene: TRBD2; abundance: -; CDR3nt: TGTGCCAGCAATCAAAGACTAGCGGGAGCTGGAGATACGCAGTATTTT; CDR3aa: CASNQRLAGAGDTQYF
v_gene: TRBV30; j_gene: TRBJ2-5; d_gene: TRBD2; abundance: -; CDR3nt: TGTGCCCGACGGTTTGGGGGGGAAGAGACCCAGTACTTC; CDR3aa: CARRFGGEETQYF
v_gene: TRBV21-1; j_gene: TRBJ2-7; d_gene: -; abundance: -; CDR3nt: TGTGCCAGCAGCAAAGACAGGGAGAACAACTACGAGCAGTACTTC; CDR3aa: CASSKDRENNYEQYF
v_gene: TRBV24-1; j_gene: TRBJ2-2; d_gene: TRBD1; abundance: -; CDR3nt: TGTGCCACCAGTGAGGACCGGGACAGGGAGAACACCGGGGAGCTGTTTTTT; CDR3aa: CATSEDRDRENTGELFF
v_gene: TRBV23-1; j_gene: TRBJ2-7; d_gene: -; abundance: -; CDR3nt: TGCGCCAGCAGTCACGGAAGGTGCGGGTCCTACGAGCAGTACTTC; CDR3aa: CASSHGRCGSYEQYF
v_gene: TRBV6-5; j_gene: TRBJ1-5; d_gene: TRBD1; abundance: -; CDR3nt: TGTGCCAGCAGTCCAACAGGGGGTAGCAATCAGCCCCAGCATTTT; CDR3aa: CASSPTGGSNQPQHF
v_gene: TRBV19; j_gene: TRBJ1-2; d_gene: TRBD1; abundance: once; CDR3nt: TGTGCCAGTAGTACAGGGGGCGTCGGCTACACCTTC; CDR3aa: CASSTGGVGYTF
v_gene: TRBV7-9; j_gene: TRBJ2-5; d_gene: TRBD2; abundance: -; CDR3nt: TGTGCCAGCAGCTTCGGCGGGGGGGCTGAGACCCAGTACTTC; CDR3aa: CASSFGGGAETQYF
v_gene: TRBV6-5; j_gene: TRBJ2-5; d_gene: -; abundance: once; CDR3nt: TGTGCCAGCAGTTACTCGACAGCGCAAGAGACCCAGTACTTC; CDR3aa: CASSYSTAQETQYF
v_gene: TRBV5-1; j_gene: TRBJ1-2; d_gene: TRBD1; abundance: -; CDR3nt: TGCGCCAGCAGCAAGGAGGGACAGACCTATGGCTACACCTTC; CDR3aa: CASSKEGQTYGYTF
v_gene: TRBV7-3; j_gene: TRBJ2-2; d_gene: -; abundance: -; CDR3nt: TGTGCCAGCAGCCCAGGGTTCGGGGAGCTGTTTTTT; CDR3aa: CASSPGFGELFF
v_gene: TRBV19; j_gene: TRBJ2-5; d_gene: TRBD1; abundance: -; CDR3nt: TGTGCCAGTAGTCAGGACAGGGAGGAGACCCAGTACTTC; CDR3aa: CASSQDREETQYF
v_gene: TRBV5-4; j_gene: TRBJ2-2; d_gene: TRBD2; abundance: -; CDR3nt: TGTGCCAGCAGCGTCGGACTAGCGGTGAACACCGGGGAGCTGTTTTTT; CDR3aa: CASSVGLAVNTGELFF